Presented here are 9 T cell receptor beta chains from one specimen sequenced in a study of T-cell reconstitution after alpha-beta-depleted transplantation in children. Unique molecular identifiers were used in preparing the TCRbeta library. TCRdb fed the PCR reads into MiXCR, producing one record per CDR3 protein. There are 540,000 or so distinct CDR3 sequences in the sample; more than 20% occur only once, and 13% to 15% lies in the top ten. The specimen comprised PBMCs, mostly from graft donor cells, sampled 360 days after TCRalphabeta/CD19-depleted stem cell transplant. Source of these receptors: a boy under two years old who had a stem cell transplant for acute myeloid leukemia, so the T cells may come from the graft donor.

This clonotype was observed a single time. The chain carries TRBV12-3 or TRBV12-4 and TRBJ2-2; no clear D gene. The CDR3 contains 14 residues. V was clipped by 6 bases and J by 5 bases, with 13 bases between them. CDR3 sequence (DNA): TGTGCCAGCAGCTTTGGGCCTAAGACCGGGGAGCTGTTTTTT. Protein product: CASSFGPKTGELFF.

This clonotype occurred many times. The V and J genes are TRBV7-9 and TRBJ2-1; 10 bases are a match to TRBD2. V lost 4 bases, J lost 4 bases, and 10 bases stayed unmatched. The CDR3 covers 17 residues. In germline, CDR1 is SEHNR, CDR2 FQNEAQ (reference sequence). For the CDR3, the DNA is TGTGCCAGCAGCTGGAAACATAGCGGGGGGCGTTACAATGAGCAGTTCTTC. It specifies CASSWKHSGGRYNEQFF.

The chain is built from TRBV20-1 and TRBJ2-1; 7 nucleotides align to TRBD1. The germline CDR1 and CDR2 sequences are DFQATT and SNEGSKA (reference sequence). After removal of 5 bases from V and 3 bases from J, the junction contained 4 bases not matched to a gene. The CDR3 covers 13 residues. CDR3 region: CSALGQIYNEQFF. In nucleotides, the CDR3 is TGCAGTGCTTTGGGACAGATCTACAATGAGCAGTTCTTC.

V gene TRBV29-1 combines with J gene TRBJ2-3; TRBD1 aligns across 7 bases. There are 12 residues in the CDR3. Germline V lookup: CDR1 SQVTM, CDR2 ANQGSEA. Unmatched junction bases numbered 4, after V lost 8 bases and J lost 2 bases. The CDR3 DNA reads TGCAGCACGGGGACAGACACAGATACGCAGTATTTT. Translation: CSTGTDTDTQYF.

The chain is built from TRBV20-1 and TRBJ2-3; 11 bases fit TRBD1. Germline V gene sequence: CDR1 DFQATT, CDR2 SNEGSKA (reference sequence). V lost 7 bases and J lost 2; bases outside the gene matches: 5. This CDR3 spans 14 amino acids. The CDR3 spells CSGEDRGLTDTQYF. In DNA, the CDR3 is TGCAGTGGGGAGGACAGGGGGCTCACAGATACGCAGTATTTT.

The chain is built from TRBV3-1 and TRBJ2-1, with 13 bases identical to TRBD2. V lost 3 bases to trimming and J lost 2 bases; unmatched junction nucleotides: 4. Looked up from germline, CDR1 is LGHDT and CDR2 is YNNKEL (reference sequence). This CDR3 has 17 amino acids. CDR3 sequence: CASSQETSGGPYNEQFF. In DNA form, the CDR3 reads TGTGCCAGCAGCCAGGAGACTAGCGGGGGGCCCTACAATGAGCAGTTCTTC.

This clonotype has only a few counts. The rearrangement joins TRBV15 to TRBJ2-1; 8 nucleotides match TRBD2. J lost 0 bases, V lost 5 bases, and 18 bases had no gene match. CDR1 and CDR2 (germline): LNHNV, YYDKDF (reference sequence). The CDR3 contains 20 residues. The CDR3: CATSLLWRGASLSSYNEQFF. The CDR3 nucleotides read TGTGCCACCAGCCTATTATGGCGGGGGGCCTCACTGAGCTCCTACAATGAGCAGTTCTTC. Filled out from reference TRBV15 and TRBJ2-1, the complete variable domain reads DAMVIQNPRYQVTQFGKPVTLSCSQTLNHNVMYWYQQKSSQAPKLLFHYYDKDFNNEADTPDNFQSRRPNTSFCFLDIRSPGLGDTAMYLCATSLLWRGASLSSYNEQFFGPGTRLTVL.

At least ten counts were recorded for this clonotype. This chain links TRBV12-3 or TRBV12-4 with TRBJ2-3; weak D call: TRBD2 (6 bases). This CDR3 spans 17 amino acids. Trimming pared 0 bases from V and 5 bases from J, leaving 18 bases between. CDR3 bases: TGTGCCAGCAGTTTAGCCCGAATGGGGCAGGGAGGAGATACGCAGTATTTT. Its protein product is CASSLARMGQGGDTQYF.

V is TRBV20-1 and J is TRBJ2-3; 7 positions match TRBD2. V lost 8 bases to trimming and J lost 0 bases; unmatched junction nucleotides: 8. CDR1 is DFQATT, CDR2 SNEGSKA, per germline (reference sequence). There are 14 residues in the CDR3. CDR3 protein: CSSIAGTSTDTQYF. CDR3 in DNA: TGCAGTTCCATAGCGGGTACCAGCACAGATACGCAGTATTTT.